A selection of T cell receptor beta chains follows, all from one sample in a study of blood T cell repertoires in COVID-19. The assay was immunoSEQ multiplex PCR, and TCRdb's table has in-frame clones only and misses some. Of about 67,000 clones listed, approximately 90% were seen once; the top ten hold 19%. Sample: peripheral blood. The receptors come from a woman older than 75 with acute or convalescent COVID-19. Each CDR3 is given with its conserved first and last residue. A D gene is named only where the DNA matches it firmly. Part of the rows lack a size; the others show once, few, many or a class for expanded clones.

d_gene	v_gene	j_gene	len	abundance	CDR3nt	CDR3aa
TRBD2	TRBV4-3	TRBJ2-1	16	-	TGCGCCAGCAGCCAAGGTCTAGCGGGAGTGCACAATGAGCAGTTCTTC	CASSQGLAGVHNEQFF
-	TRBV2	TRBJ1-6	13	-	TGTGCCAGCAGTGGGCAGGCCGGTTCACCCCTCCACTTT	CASSGQAGSPLHF
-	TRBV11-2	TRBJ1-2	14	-	TGTGCCAGCAGCGTACAGCCTACCCAGCGGGGCTACACCTTC	CASSVQPTQRGYTF
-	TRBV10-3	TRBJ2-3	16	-	TGTGCCATCAGAAACGCAGGGGTGGAGGGCACAGATACGCAGTATTTT	CAIRNAGVEGTDTQYF
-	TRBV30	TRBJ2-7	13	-	TGTGCCTGGGCCACACTAGGCCACTACGAGCAGTACTTC	CAWATLGHYEQYF
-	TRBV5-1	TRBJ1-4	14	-	TGCGCCAGCAGCTTGGGAGGGCTTGATGAAAAACTGTTTTTT	CASSLGGLDEKLFF
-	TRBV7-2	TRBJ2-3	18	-	TGTGCCAGCAGCTTAGTTTTAGCGGCGCCCACAACCCTAGATACGCAGTATTTT	CASSLVLAAPTTLDTQYF
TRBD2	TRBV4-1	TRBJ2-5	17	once	TGCGCCAGCAGCCTACAAATATCGGGACTAGCGGGGGTGACCCAGTACTTC	CASSLQISGLAGVTQYF
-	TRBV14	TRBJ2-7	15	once	TGTGCCAGCAGCCAAAGTCCCCAGTTCTCCTACGAGCAGTACTTC	CASSQSPQFSYEQYF
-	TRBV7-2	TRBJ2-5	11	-	TGTGCCAGCAGCATCCGAGAGACCCAGTACTTC	CASSIRETQYF
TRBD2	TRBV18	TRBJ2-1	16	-	TGTGCCAGCTCACCCTACGGGACTAGCGGGATGAATGAGCAGTTCTTC	CASSPYGTSGMNEQFF